The 9 T cell receptor beta chains presented below share a single source sample, sequenced in a study of CD8 T cells in Susac syndrome. With random hexamers, about 0.5 to 1 ug RNA was reverse transcribed. MiXCR, applied by TCRdb to the immunoSEQ multiplex PCR reads, yields one record per CDR3 protein. The sample gives some 300,000 distinct CDR3 sequences, approximately 90% of which show up once; roughly 0.17% is in the top ten. Sequenced input: CD8+ T cells from PBMCs. The source of these receptors is a human donor with multiple sclerosis.

This chain connects TRBV6-5 to TRBJ2-5, with D unclear. The V end lost 0 bases, the J end lost 4 bases, and 12 bases lay between the germline ends. This CDR3 has 15 residues. Germline loops: CDR1 MNHEY, CDR2 SVGAGI. As DNA, the CDR3 is TGTGCCAGCAGTTACTCGAGAAACCCACGAGAGACCCAGTACTTC. Encoded protein: CASSYSRNPRETQYF.

The rearrangement links TRBV6-4 to TRBJ2-1; TRBD2 matches at 7 bases. This CDR3 is 15 amino acids long. Trimming took 0 bases from V and 3 from J; bases not matched to a gene: 2. CDR1 and CDR2 (germline): MRHNA, SNTAGT. The CDR3: CASSDSAGDYNEQFF. The CDR3 coding sequence is TGTGCCAGCAGTGACTCGGCGGGGGACTACAATGAGCAGTTCTTC.

The V gene is TRBV7-9, the J gene TRBJ2-1, with D tentatively TRBD2 (6 bases). V was cut by 5 bases and J by 7 bases, with 27 bases left in between. This CDR3 has 18 amino acids. Germline CDR1 SEHNR, CDR2 FQNEAQ (reference sequence). Written as DNA, the CDR3 is TGTGCCAGCAGCCAACCCGGGGGTAGCGCTCTATCGGGTAATGAGCAGTTCTTC. This encodes CASSQPGGSALSGNEQFF.

The chain links TRBV4-1 to TRBJ2-1, with TRBD2 matching 13 bases. This CDR3 region has 18 residues. Trimming took 1 base from V and 6 from J; bases not matched to a gene: 9. Germline assignment: CDR1 MGHRA and CDR2 YSYEKL. This CDR3 reads CASSQAGLAGAEGNEQFF. The CDR3 bases are TGCGCCAGCAGCCAAGCAGGACTAGCGGGAGCTGAGGGCAATGAGCAGTTCTTC.

This clonotype was observed a handful of times. The V gene is TRBV10-3, the J gene TRBJ1-1; 8 bases are shared with TRBD1. CDR3 size: 19 residues. The V and J ends lost 3 bases and 0 bases, in that order; junction bases with no gene match: 15. Germline assignment: CDR1 ENHRY and CDR2 SYGVKD. CDR3 loop: CAISDYGDRGQMMNTEAFF. In DNA form, the CDR3 reads TGTGCCATCAGTGATTATGGAGACAGGGGCCAAATGATGAACACTGAAGCTTTCTTT.

The chain is built from TRBV5-4 and TRBJ2-7; TRBD2 aligns across 8 bases. The CDR3 loop spans 13 amino acids. V gave up 2 bases and J gave up 5 bases; unmatched junction bases: 3. Germline V gene lookup returns CDR1 SGHNT and CDR2 YYREEE (reference sequence). CDR3 in amino acids: CASSFPGLDEQYF. In DNA, the CDR3 is TGTGCCAGCAGCTTCCCGGGACTAGACGAGCAGTACTTC.

The chain employs TRBV25-1 and TRBJ2-6; no clear D. CDR3 length: 15 residues. Trimming pared 3 bases from V and 0 bases from J, leaving 6 bases between. CDR1 MGHDK and CDR2 SYGVNS come from the germline V gene. The CDR3 DNA reads TGTGCCAGCAGTGAGGGGAACTCTGGGGCCAACGTCCTGACTTTC. Translated: CASSEGNSGANVLTF.

The rearrangement joins TRBV2 to TRBJ1-1; a possible D gene is TRBD1 (6 bases). The V and J ends lost 7 bases and 1 base respectively, with 10 bases between them. Looked up from germline, CDR1 is SNHLY and CDR2 is FYNNEI. This CDR3 comprises 13 residues. The CDR3 sequence is CASMGATNTEAFF. CDR3 sequence (DNA): TGTGCCAGCATGGGGGCGACGAACACTGAAGCTTTCTTT.

This sequence joins TRBV9 and TRBJ1-2; D may be TRBD1 (5 bases). Germline values: CDR1 SGDLS, CDR2 YYNGEE. CDR3 length: 12 residues. The V end was cut by 5 bases, the J end by 4 bases, with 9 bases between. CDR3 sequence: CASRQGGYGYTF. The CDR3 DNA reads TGTGCCAGCAGGCAGGGCGGCTATGGCTACACCTTC.